Following are 7 T cell receptor beta chains from one sample sequenced in a study of blood T cell repertoires in COVID-19. Sequenced by immunoSEQ multiplex PCR; TCRdb stores in-frame clones only, minus some. The sample shows 200,000 to 250,000 clones, about 83% of them seen only once. Sequenced material: peripheral blood. The source of these receptors is a man between 45 and 60 years old with acute or convalescent COVID-19.

This clone was observed a few times. The CDR3 here is CASSKDRGTGNQPQHF. In DNA, the CDR3 is TGTGCCAGCAGCAAAGACAGGGGGACTGGCAATCAGCCCCAGCATTTT. The chain is built from TRBV21-1 and TRBJ1-5; the DNA was not compared with TRBD1, the D call given in the table. TRBV21-1 is a documented pseudogene. This CDR3 spans 16 amino acids.

The count of this clone is one. The rearrangement uses TRBV12-3 or TRBV12-4 and TRBJ1-2; no reliable D call. CDR3 length equals 12 residues. Trimming removed 6 bases from V and 8 bases from J, with 13 bases in between. CDR3 protein: CASSKSPGGYTF. For the CDR3, the DNA is TGTGCCAGCAGCAAAAGTCCTGGCGGCTACACCTTC.

Turning to this clone: One end of the junction fails to match germline, which may point to a read error. The J gene is TRBJ1-2, the V gene TRBV5-1; a weak D match, TRBD1 (5 bases). The V gene's germline CDR1 is SGHRS and CDR2 YFSETQ. CDR3 length: 15 amino acids. CDR3 region: CVSSSSWGGDYGYTF. DNA of the CDR3: TGCGTCAGCAGCTCGTCTTGGGGGGGAGACTATGGCTACACCTTC.

The genes are TRBV12-3 or TRBV12-4 and TRBJ2-2; D gene uncertain. The V end lost 5 bases, the J end lost 7 bases, and 11 bases lay between the germline ends. CDR3 length equals 13 residues. Here the CDR3 reads CASSPNRGGELFF. CDR3 nucleotides: TGTGCCAGCAGTCCGAATAGAGGCGGGGAGCTGTTTTTT.

The chain is built from TRBV18 and TRBJ1-2, with TRBD1 matching over 7 bases. CDR1 KGHSH and CDR2 LQKENI come from the germline V gene. J was trimmed by 8 bases and V by 0 bases; bases with no gene match: 6. The CDR3 loop spans 14 amino acids. CDR3 sequence reads: CASSPPEGAIGYTF. Written as DNA, the CDR3 is TGTGCCAGCTCACCACCGGAGGGGGCAATCGGCTACACCTTC.

Only a few counts were recorded for this clone. The chain couples TRBV6-5 to TRBJ2-6; 7 positions agree with TRBD2. V lost 7 bases and J lost 2; bases outside the gene matches: 5. CDR1 is MNHEY, CDR2 SVGAGI, per germline. CDR3 length: 15 residues. This chain's CDR3 is CASTPRGAGANVLTF. The CDR3 DNA follows: TGTGCCAGCACTCCCCGGGGGGCTGGGGCCAACGTCCTGACTTTC.

The chain combines TRBV30 with TRBJ2-7; 8 nucleotides agree with TRBD1. This CDR3 spans 14 amino acids. Looked up from germline, CDR1 is GTSNPN and CDR2 is SVGIG (reference sequence). Trimming cost V 0 bases and J 5 bases; bases outside gene matches: 6. The CDR3, as DNA: TGTGCCTGGAGTGTAGGGGTCAGGGGGCACGAGCAGTACTTC. This sequence encodes CAWSVGVRGHEQYF.